The next 2 T cell receptor beta chains were all read from a single sample in a study of blood T cell repertoires in COVID-19. Data came from immunoSEQ multiplex PCR; TCRdb stores just in-frame clones and leaves some out. The table records roughly 140,000 clones, 70% to 85% of them present only once. Sequencing was done on a sample of peripheral blood. All receptors come from a woman aged 45-65 years in a cohort sampled during active or convalescent COVID-19.

This chain uses TRBV2 with TRBJ2-2, with 12 bases matching TRBD1. V was clipped by 4 bases and J by 6 bases; unmatched bases: 3. Germline assignment: CDR1 SNHLY and CDR2 FYNNEI. This CDR3 spans 15 amino acids. DNA for the CDR3: TGTGCCAGCAGTGTTGGGACAGGGGGCTCCGGGGAGCTGTTTTTT. Its translation is CASSVGTGGSGELFF.

A word on this clone: One end of the junction does not line up with germline, which may come from a read error. The V gene is TRBV9, the J gene TRBJ2-3; 7 bases line up with TRBD2. There are 14 residues in the CDR3. Germline V gives CDR1 SGDLS, CDR2 YYNGEE. The CDR3 region has the DNA TGTGCCAGCAGCGTGTCGACTAGCACGGATACGCAGTATTTT. The encoded protein is CASSVSTSTDTQYF. Using reference TRBV9 and TRBJ2-3 for the parts outside the CDR3, the full variable domain is DSGVTQTPKHLITATGQRVTLRCSPRSGDLSVYWYQQSLDQGLQFLIQYYNGEERAKGNILERFSAQQFPDLHSELNLSSLELGDSALYFCASSVSTSTDTQYFGPGTRLTVL.